This is a list of T cell receptor beta chains from one sample in a study of a mutant IDH1 vaccine in newly diagnosed glioma. The table came from immunoSEQ multiplex PCR; TCRdb's copy has only in-frame clones and leaves some out. The sample shows some 100,000 clones, about four fifths of them seen only once. The sample was PBMCs, taken from a glioma patient treated with radiotherapy, temozolomide or both. These TCRs come from a woman in her forties or fifties with glioma. CDR3s include the opening cysteine and the closing phenylalanine or tryptophan. Fields, in order: J gene, clone size, CDR3 length, D gene, V gene, CDR3 DNA, CDR3 protein. A D gene is named only where the DNA matches it firmly. Size is omitted from some rows. Given values are once, few, many or a class for expanded clones.

TRBJ2-3 - 17 TRBD2 TRBV10-3 TGTGCCATCAGTGCGGCACTAGCGGTCCCAAACACAGATACGCAGTATTTT CAISAALAVPNTDTQYF
TRBJ1-1 - 12 TRBD1 TRBV5-1 TGCGCCAGCAAACAGGGGACCACTGAAGCTTTCTTT CASKQGTTEAFF
TRBJ1-1 - 16 - TRBV2 TGTGCCAGCAGTGACCAACTGGGGTCCTTGAACACTGAAGCTTTCTTT CASSDQLGSLNTEAFF
TRBJ2-7 once 15 - TRBV7-2 TGTGCCAGCAGCTTAGAATATTGGGGGGTATACGAGCAGTACTTC CASSLEYWGVYEQYF
TRBJ1-2 - 15 - TRBV27 TGTGCCAGCGGGGAGGTTCGAGTCCTAAACTATGGCTACACCTTC CASGEVRVLNYGYTF
TRBJ1-3 - 15 TRBD1 TRBV7-2 TGTGCCAGCAGCCCCTCGACAGGGGCGGGAAACACCATATATTTT CASSPSTGAGNTIYF
TRBJ2-7 - 11 - TRBV6-1 TGTGCCAGCGGGCGAGCCTACGAGCAGTACTTC CASGRAYEQYF
TRBJ1-3 - 16 TRBD1 TRBV5-1 TGCGCCAGCAGCGTCGGGTCGACAGGGGGCGAGAACACCATATATTTT CASSVGSTGGENTIYF
TRBJ1-1 - 14 - TRBV6-6 TGTGCCAGCAGTTACCAGGGGTGGGGCACTGAAGCTTTCTTT CASSYQGWGTEAFF
TRBJ1-1 few 15 - TRBV28 TGTGCCAGCAGTCTCGGAGGAGGGGCTGGAACTGAAGCTTTCTTT CASSLGGGAGTEAFF
TRBJ1-1 - 14 - TRBV27 TGTGCCAGCAGTTTGTGGGGAGATGGCACTGAAGCTTTCTTT CASSLWGDGTEAFF
TRBJ1-6 once 18 - TRBV19 TGTGCCAGCCGTCGACCTGCCCCTGGGGATCGTACGAATTCACCCCTCCACTTT CASRRPAPGDRTNSPLHF
TRBJ1-2 - 14 - TRBV6-5 TGTGCCAGCAGTTACCAGGGAGTCTCCTATGGCTACACCTTC CASSYQGVSYGYTF
TRBJ2-3 - 15 - TRBV7-2 TGTGCCAGCAGCTTAGTTTTTGGAGCCTTAGATACGCAGTATTTT CASSLVFGALDTQYF
TRBJ1-4 - 16 - TRBV7-9 TGTGCCAGCAGCTTAGAGCAGGGACGGTCTTATGAAAAACTGTTTTTT CASSLEQGRSYEKLFF
TRBJ1-1 - 13 TRBD1 TRBV28 TGTGCCAGCAGTTTGTCAGGGGGCACTGAAGCTTTCTTT CASSLSGGTEAFF
TRBJ2-7 - 16 TRBD2 TRBV4-3 TGCGCCAGCAGCCAAGGCCTAGCGGGGTGGGATTACGAGCAGTACTTC CASSQGLAGWDYEQYF
TRBJ1-2 - 12 - TRBV29-1 TGCAGCGTCACTGACCGATACTATGGCTACACCTTC CSVTDRYYGYTF
TRBJ2-7 - 14 - TRBV5-6 TGTGCCAGCAGCTTAGGTCAGGGGCCCTACGAGCAGTACTTC CASSLGQGPYEQYF
TRBJ1-5 - 10 - TRBV23-1 TGCGCCAGCACCCAGAGCGGTGTGAATTTT CASTQSGVNF
TRBJ1-6 - 12 - TRBV9 TGTGCCAGCAGCGCAGATAATTCACCCCTCCACTTT CASSADNSPLHF
TRBJ2-5 once 14 - TRBV5-4 TGTGCCAGCAGCGAAGGGAGCCTCAAAGAGACCCAGTACTTC CASSEGSLKETQYF
TRBJ2-1 - 13 - TRBV6-6 TGTGCCAGCACCCTGGACCTCTACAATGAGCAGTTCTTC CASTLDLYNEQFF
TRBJ1-1 once 16 TRBD1 TRBV6-5 TGTGCCAGCAGTTACAGGGGGCTTAAGACGGGGACTGAAGCTTTCTTT CASSYRGLKTGTEAFF
TRBJ1-2 - 14 - TRBV7-2 TGTGCCAGCAGCTTAGAAACAGATCATGATGGCTACACCTTC CASSLETDHDGYTF
TRBJ2-7 - 14 TRBD1 TRBV5-1 TGCGCCAGCAGCAGGGACAGGGGGCCCTACGAGCAGTACTTC CASSRDRGPYEQYF
TRBJ1-2 - 14 - TRBV5-1 TGCGCCAGCAGCCCGCTGAGGGGAATCGATGGCTACACCTTC CASSPLRGIDGYTF
TRBJ1-6 few 14 - TRBV19 TGTGCCAGTAGTATGGGGGGGGCGAGGTCACCCCTCCACTTT CASSMGGARSPLHF
TRBJ2-1 - 11 TRBD2 TRBV6-5 TGTGCCAGCAGTGCCGGGACTAGTAAGTTCTTC CASSAGTSKFF
TRBJ1-1 - 15 - TRBV7-2 TGTGCCAGCAGCTTAGCGTCCCGGGCAAACACTGAAGCTTTCTTT CASSLASRANTEAFF
TRBJ1-3 - 15 - TRBV5-1 TGCGCCAGCAGCTTGAGGGCAGGCTGGGGAAACACCATATATTTT CASSLRAGWGNTIYF
TRBJ2-1 - 14 TRBD1 TRBV7-9 TGTGCCAGCAATGGGGACAGCTCCTACAATGAGCAGTTCTTC CASNGDSSYNEQFF
TRBJ2-7 - 18 - TRBV19 TGTGCCAGTAGTAGGGGAGCAGGTCTGGGGGATGGCGCCTACGAGCAGTACTTC CASSRGAGLGDGAYEQYF
TRBJ1-5 few 16 - TRBV30 TGTGCCTGGAGTGTCCCTCCCGGTAGTGGCAATCAGCCCCAGCATTTT CAWSVPPGSGNQPQHF
TRBJ2-2 - 13 - TRBV10-3 TGTGCCACCTCCGATGGCGCTACCGGGGAGCTGTTTTTT CATSDGATGELFF
TRBJ1-1 - 18 TRBD1 TRBV18 TGTGCCAGCTCACCGAAAAATCCGGGACAGGGGTCCCTCACTGAAGCTTTCTTT CASSPKNPGQGSLTEAFF
TRBJ1-4 once 14 - TRBV5-1 TGCGCCAGCAGCTTGAGCCCAGGGAATGAAAAACTGTTTTTT CASSLSPGNEKLFF
TRBJ1-2 - 13 - TRBV6-5 TGTGCCAGCAGTTCGGGGGGGAACTATGGCTACACCTTC CASSSGGNYGYTF
TRBJ1-4 - 11 - TRBV6-1 TGTGCCGCGGGCGGAGACGAAAAACTGTTTTTT CAAGGDEKLFF
TRBJ1-2 - 14 TRBD1 TRBV28 TGTGCCAGCAGTCCGGGGGACAGCCTGGGCGGCTACACCTTC CASSPGDSLGGYTF
TRBJ1-4 - 15 - TRBV19 TGTGCCAGTAGTATACTCGGGCAGAGCGGTGAAAAACTGTTTTTT CASSILGQSGEKLFF
TRBJ1-1 - 16 - TRBV6-6 TGTGCCAGCAGTTACTCAGCGCGGGGGGGGACTTATGAAGCTTTCTTT CASSYSARGGTYEAFF
TRBJ1-5 few 12 - TRBV7-9 TGTGCCAGCAGCTTAGAGGTTCAGCCCCAGCATTTT CASSLEVQPQHF
TRBJ1-1 few 13 - TRBV19 TGTGCCAGTAGTCCGGACGGGAACACTGAAGCTTTCTTT CASSPDGNTEAFF
TRBJ1-2 - 15 - TRBV19 TGTGCCAGTAGTATAGAAGGCGGCAGAATCTATGGCTACACCTTC CASSIEGGRIYGYTF
TRBJ1-1 - 13 - TRBV11-3 TGTGCCAGCAGCCACGCAGGGGACACTGAAGCTTTCTTT CASSHAGDTEAFF
TRBJ2-7 - 16 TRBD1 TRBV15 TGTGCCACCAGCGGGGGTCAGGGACAGGCCTCCTACGAGCAGTACTTC CATSGGQGQASYEQYF
TRBJ1-1 - 17 TRBD1 TRBV27 TGTGCCAGCAGTCCAGACAGGGTAGGGACGTTAGGCACTGAAGCTTTCTTT CASSPDRVGTLGTEAFF
TRBJ1-5 - 15 - TRBV6-1 TGTGCCAGCTGCCGGGAGGGAGTTGGCAATCAGCCCCAGCATTTT CASCREGVGNQPQHF
TRBJ1-6 - 13 - TRBV15 TGTGCCACCAGCCGGGAGATTAATTCACCCCTCCACTTT CATSREINSPLHF
TRBJ1-4 - 14 - TRBV2 TGTGCCAGCAGCTTCTCGGACCCTAATGAAAAACTGTTTTTT CASSFSDPNEKLFF